This TCR beta chain was profiled in a study of blood T cell repertoires in COVID-19. About the research overall: The samples span acute and convalescent COVID-19 from the United States, Italy and Spain. T cells, B-cell-depleted T cells, or PBMCs supplied cDNA or gDNA.

V gave up 11 bases and J gave up 4 bases, with 20 bases separating them. Germline CDR1 and CDR2: MNHEY and SVGAGI. The length of the CDR3 is 14 residues. As handled by the study authors: Nucleated cell number was recorded as an estimate derived from reference gene primer amplification. Profiled with immunoSEQ multiplex PCR; TCRdb holds only in-frame clones, not every one. V and J calls and clone size come straight from that table; D and trimming were deduced from the DNA. The sample lists about 160,000 clones, around 74% occurring once. This clone was recorded only once. The material sequenced was peripheral blood. The genes are TRBV6-5 and TRBJ1-1, with D possibly TRBD1 on 5 matching bases. The TCR was taken from a man aged 70 or older with acute or convalescent COVID-19. CDR3: CAGRTTERTTEAFF. CDR3 nucleotide sequence: TGTGCCGGACGGACAACCGAGAGGACCACTGAAGCTTTCTTT.